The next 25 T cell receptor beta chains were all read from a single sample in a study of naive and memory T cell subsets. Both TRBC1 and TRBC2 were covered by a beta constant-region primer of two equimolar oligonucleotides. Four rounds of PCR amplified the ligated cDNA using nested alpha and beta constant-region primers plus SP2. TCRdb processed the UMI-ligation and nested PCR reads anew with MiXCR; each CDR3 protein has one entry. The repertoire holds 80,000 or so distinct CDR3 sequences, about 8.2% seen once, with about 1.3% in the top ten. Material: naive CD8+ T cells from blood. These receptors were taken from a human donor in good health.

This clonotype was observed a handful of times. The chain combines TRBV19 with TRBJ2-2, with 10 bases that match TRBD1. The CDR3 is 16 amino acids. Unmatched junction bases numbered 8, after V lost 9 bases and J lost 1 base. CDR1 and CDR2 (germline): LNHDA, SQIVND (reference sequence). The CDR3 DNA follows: TGTGCCAGCCACCTCCGGGACAGGGGGAACACCGGGGAGCTGTTTTTT. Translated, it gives CASHLRDRGNTGELFF.

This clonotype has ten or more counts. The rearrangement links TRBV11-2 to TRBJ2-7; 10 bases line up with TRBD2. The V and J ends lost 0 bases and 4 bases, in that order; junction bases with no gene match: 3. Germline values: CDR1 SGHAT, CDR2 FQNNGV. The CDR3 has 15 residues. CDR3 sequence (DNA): TGTGCCAGCAGCTTAGAACTAGCGGGACGTTACGAGCAGTACTTC. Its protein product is CASSLELAGRYEQYF.

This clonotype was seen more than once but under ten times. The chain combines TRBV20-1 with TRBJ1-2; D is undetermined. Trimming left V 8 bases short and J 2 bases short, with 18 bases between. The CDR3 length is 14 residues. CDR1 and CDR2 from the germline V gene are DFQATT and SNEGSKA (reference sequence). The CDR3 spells CSTRAEIGNYGYTF. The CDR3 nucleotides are TGCAGTACCCGGGCTGAAATAGGGAACTATGGCTACACCTTC.

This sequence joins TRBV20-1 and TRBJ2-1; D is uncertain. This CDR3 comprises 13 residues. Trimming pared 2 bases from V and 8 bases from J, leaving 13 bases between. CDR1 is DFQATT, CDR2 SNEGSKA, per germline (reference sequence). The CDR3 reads CSARKTDSHEQFF. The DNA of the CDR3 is TGCAGTGCTAGAAAAACCGATTCCCATGAGCAGTTCTTC.

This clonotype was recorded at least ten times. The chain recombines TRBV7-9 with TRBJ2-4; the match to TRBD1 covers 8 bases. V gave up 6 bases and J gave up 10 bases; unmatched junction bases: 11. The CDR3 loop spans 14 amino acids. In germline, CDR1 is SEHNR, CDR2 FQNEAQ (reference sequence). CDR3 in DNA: TGTGCCAGCAGTCAGGGGGCAGGACTTACAATTCAGTACTTC. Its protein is CASSQGAGLTIQYF.

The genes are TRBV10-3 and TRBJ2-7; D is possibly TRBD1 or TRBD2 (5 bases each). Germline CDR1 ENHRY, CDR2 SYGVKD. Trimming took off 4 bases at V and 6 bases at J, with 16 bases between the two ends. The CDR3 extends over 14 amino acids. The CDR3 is CAISGRDPVLEQYF. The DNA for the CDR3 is TGTGCCATCAGTGGCCGGGACCCTGTCCTCGAGCAGTACTTC.

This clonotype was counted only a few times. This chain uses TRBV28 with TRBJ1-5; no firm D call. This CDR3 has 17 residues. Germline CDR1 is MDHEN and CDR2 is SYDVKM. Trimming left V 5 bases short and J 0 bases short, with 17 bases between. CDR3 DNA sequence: TGTGCCAGCAGTCCGTACATGCCCCTGTATAGCAATCAGCCCCAGCATTTT. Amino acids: CASSPYMPLYSNQPQHF.

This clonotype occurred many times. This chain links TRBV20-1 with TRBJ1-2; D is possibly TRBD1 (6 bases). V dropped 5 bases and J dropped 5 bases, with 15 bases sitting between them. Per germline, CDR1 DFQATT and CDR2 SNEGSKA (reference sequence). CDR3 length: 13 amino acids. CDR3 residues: CSASTLDRYGYTF. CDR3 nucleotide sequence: TGCAGTGCTTCCACCCTGGACAGATATGGCTACACCTTC.

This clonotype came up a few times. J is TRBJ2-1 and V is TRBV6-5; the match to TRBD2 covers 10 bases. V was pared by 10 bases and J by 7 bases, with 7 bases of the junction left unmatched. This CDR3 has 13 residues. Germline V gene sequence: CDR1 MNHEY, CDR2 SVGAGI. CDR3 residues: CATLAGAGNEQFF. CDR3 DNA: TGTGCCACCCTAGCGGGAGCAGGTAATGAGCAGTTCTTC.

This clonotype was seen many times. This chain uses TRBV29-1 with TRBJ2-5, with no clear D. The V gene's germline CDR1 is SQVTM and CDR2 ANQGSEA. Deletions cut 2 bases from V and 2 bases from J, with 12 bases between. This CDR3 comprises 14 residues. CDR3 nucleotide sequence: TGCAGCGTTGAACGGGCAGCTGCACAAGAGACCCAGTACTTC. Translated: CSVERAAAQETQYF.

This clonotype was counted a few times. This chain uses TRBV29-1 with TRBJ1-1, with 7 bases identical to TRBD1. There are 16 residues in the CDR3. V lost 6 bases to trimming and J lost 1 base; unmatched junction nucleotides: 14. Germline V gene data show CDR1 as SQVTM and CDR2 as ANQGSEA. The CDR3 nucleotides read TGCAGCGTGCTGCGACCCGGGACAGCGAAGAACACTGAAGCTTTCTTT. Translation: CSVLRPGTAKNTEAFF.

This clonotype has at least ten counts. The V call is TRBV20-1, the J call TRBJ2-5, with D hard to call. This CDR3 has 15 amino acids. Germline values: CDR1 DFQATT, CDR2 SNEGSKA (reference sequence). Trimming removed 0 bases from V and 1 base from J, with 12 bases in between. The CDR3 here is CSARDLRETQETQYF. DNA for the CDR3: TGCAGTGCTAGAGATCTCAGAGAAACCCAAGAGACCCAGTACTTC.

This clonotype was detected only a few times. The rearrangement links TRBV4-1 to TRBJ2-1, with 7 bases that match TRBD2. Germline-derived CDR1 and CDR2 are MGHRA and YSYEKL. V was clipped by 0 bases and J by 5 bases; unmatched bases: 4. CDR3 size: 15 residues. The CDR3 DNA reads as TGCGCCAGCAGCCAAGACCCGGGACTAAACAATGAGCAGTTCTTC. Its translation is CASSQDPGLNNEQFF.

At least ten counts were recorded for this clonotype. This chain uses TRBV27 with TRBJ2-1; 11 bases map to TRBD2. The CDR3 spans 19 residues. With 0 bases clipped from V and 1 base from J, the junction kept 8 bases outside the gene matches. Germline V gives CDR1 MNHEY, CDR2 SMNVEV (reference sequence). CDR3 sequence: CASSLSELAGVGSYNEQFF. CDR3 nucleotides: TGTGCCAGCAGTTTATCGGAACTAGCGGGAGTTGGGTCCTACAATGAGCAGTTCTTC.

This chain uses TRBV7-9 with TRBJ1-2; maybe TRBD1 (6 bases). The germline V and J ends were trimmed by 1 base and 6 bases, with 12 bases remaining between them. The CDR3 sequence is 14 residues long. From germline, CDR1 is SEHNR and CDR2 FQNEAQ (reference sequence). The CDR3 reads CASSLEGTSDGYTF. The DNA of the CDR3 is TGTGCCAGCAGCTTAGAAGGGACATCAGATGGCTACACCTTC.

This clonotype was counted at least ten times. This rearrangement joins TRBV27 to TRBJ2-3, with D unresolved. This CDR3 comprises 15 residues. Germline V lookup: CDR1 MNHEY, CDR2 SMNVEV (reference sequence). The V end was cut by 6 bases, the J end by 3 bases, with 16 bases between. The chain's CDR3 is CASSFDPVPTDTQYF. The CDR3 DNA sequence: TGTGCCAGCAGCTTTGATCCCGTTCCGACAGATACGCAGTATTTT.

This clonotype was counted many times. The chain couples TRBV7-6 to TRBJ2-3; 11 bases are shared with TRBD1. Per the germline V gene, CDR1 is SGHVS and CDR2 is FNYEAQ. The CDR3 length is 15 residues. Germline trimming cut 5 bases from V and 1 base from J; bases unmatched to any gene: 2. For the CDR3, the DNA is TGTGCCAGCAGCCCGGGACAGGGGGGCACAGATACGCAGTATTTT. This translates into CASSPGQGGTDTQYF.

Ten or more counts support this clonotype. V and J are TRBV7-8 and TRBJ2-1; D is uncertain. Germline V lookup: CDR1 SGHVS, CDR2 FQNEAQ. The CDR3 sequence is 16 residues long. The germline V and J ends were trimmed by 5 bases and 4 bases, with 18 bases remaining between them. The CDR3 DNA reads TGTGCCAGCAGCACCTCGGGCGGAGAAACTTACAATGAGCAGTTCTTC. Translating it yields CASSTSGGETYNEQFF.

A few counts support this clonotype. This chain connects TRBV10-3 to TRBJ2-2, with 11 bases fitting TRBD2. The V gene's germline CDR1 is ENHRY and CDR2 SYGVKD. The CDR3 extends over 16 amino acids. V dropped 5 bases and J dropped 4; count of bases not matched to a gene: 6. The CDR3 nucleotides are TGTGCCATCAGTCCGACTAGCGGGACCACCACCGGGGAGCTGTTTTTT. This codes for CAISPTSGTTTGELFF.

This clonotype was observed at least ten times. This CDR3 is CASSQERTGSYEQYF. CDR3 DNA sequence: TGTGCCAGCAGCCAAGAGAGGACAGGAAGCTACGAGCAGTACTTC. The V gene is TRBV4-2, the J gene TRBJ2-7; TRBD1 matches 7 bases. The CDR3 loop spans 15 amino acids. Germline CDR1 LGHNA, CDR2 YNFKEQ. Trimming cost V 0 bases and J 3 bases; bases outside gene matches: 5.

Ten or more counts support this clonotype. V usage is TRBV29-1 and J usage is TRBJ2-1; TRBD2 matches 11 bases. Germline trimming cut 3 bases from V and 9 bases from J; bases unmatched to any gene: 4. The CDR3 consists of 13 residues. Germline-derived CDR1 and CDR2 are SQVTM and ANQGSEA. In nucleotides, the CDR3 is TGCAGCGTTGAGGGACTAGCGGAGATTGAGCAGTTCTTC. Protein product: CSVEGLAEIEQFF.

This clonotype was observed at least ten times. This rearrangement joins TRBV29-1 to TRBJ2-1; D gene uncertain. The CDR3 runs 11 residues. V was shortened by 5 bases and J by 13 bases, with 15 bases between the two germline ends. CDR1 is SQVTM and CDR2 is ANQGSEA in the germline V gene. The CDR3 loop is CSVIVGVGQFF. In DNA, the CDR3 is TGCAGCGTTATCGTTGGGGTCGGTCAGTTCTTC.

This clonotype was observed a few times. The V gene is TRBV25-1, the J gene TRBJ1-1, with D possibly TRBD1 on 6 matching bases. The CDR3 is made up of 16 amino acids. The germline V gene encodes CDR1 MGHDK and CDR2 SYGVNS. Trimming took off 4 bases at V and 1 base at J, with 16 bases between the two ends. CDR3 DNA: TGTGCCAGCAGTGGCCCCCGAGGGGGATGGAACACTGAAGCTTTCTTT. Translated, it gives CASSGPRGGWNTEAFF.

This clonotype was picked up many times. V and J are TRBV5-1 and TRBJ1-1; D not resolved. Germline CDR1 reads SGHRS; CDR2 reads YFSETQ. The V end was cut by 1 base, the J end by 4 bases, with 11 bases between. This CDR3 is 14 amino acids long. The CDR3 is CASSLSWVSTEAFF. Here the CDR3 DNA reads TGCGCCAGCAGCTTGTCCTGGGTGAGCACTGAAGCTTTCTTT. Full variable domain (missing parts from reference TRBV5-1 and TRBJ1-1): KAGVTQTPRYLIKTRGQQVTLSCSPISGHRSVSWYQQTPGQGLQFLFEYFSETQRNKGNFPGRFSGRQFSNSRSEMNVSTLELGDSALYLCASSLSWVSTEAFFGQGTRLTVV.

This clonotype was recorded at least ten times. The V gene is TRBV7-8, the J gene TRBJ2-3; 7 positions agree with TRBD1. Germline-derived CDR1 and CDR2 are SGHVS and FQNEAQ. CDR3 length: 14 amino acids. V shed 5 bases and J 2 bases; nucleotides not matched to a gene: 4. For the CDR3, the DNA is TGTGCCAGCAGCCGGGACAGACCCACAGATACGCAGTATTTT. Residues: CASSRDRPTDTQYF. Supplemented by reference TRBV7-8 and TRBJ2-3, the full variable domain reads GAGVSQSPRYKVAKRGQDVALRCDPISGHVSLFWYQQALGQGPEFLTYFQNEAQLDKSGLPSDRFFAERPEGSVSTLKIQRTQQEDSAVYLCASSRDRPTDTQYFGPGTRLTVL.